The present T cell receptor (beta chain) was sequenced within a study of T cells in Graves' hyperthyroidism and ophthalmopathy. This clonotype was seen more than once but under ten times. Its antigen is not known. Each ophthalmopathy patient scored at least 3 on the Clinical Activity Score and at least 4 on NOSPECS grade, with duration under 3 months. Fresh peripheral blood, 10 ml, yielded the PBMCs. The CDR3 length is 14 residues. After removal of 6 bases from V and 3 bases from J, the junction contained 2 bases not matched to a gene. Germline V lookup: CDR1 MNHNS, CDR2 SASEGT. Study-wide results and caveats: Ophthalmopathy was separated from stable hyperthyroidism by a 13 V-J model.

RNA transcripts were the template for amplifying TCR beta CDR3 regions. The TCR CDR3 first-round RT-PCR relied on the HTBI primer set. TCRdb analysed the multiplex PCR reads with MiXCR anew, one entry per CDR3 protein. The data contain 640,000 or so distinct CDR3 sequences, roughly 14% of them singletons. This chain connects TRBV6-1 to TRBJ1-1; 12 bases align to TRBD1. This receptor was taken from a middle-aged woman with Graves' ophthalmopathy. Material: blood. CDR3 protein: CASRRDRGHTEAFF. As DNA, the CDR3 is TGTGCCAGCAGAAGGGACAGGGGGCACACTGAAGCTTTCTTT.